This T cell receptor (beta chain) is from a study of beta chain features in type 1 diabetes. The CDR3 runs 14 residues. V was cut by 2 bases and J by 0 bases, with 5 bases left in between. Germline CDR1 and CDR2: MNHEY and SVGAGI. About this clone itself: Other DNA sequences in the same sample also yield this CDR3.

Investigators reverse transcribed all isolated RNA, so they sequenced expressed TCRB transcripts. The table came from immunoSEQ multiplex PCR; TCRdb's copy has only in-frame clones and leaves some out. The sample holds about 900,000 clones; under 20% are singletons and the top ten take 0.023%. The sample was naive CD4+ T cells from blood. This clonotype was obtained from a woman aged 18-30 years in good health. The chain couples TRBV6-5 to TRBJ2-1; D may be TRBD2 (5 bases). The CDR3 reads CASSYGSSYNEQFF. CDR3 bases: TGTGCCAGCAGTTACGGGAGCTCCTACAATGAGCAGTTCTTC.